This TCR beta chain was identified during a study of T cell responses to AZD1222 COVID-19 vaccine. As for this clone: The target antigen is unknown.

Trimming stripped 4 bases from V and 1 base from J, with 11 bases between. In germline, CDR1 is MDHEN, CDR2 SYDVKM. The length of the CDR3 is 14 residues. Study observations and caveats: Baseline serology detected seropositivity in only five or six AZD1222 recipients. Repertoires in all cases were sampled only once the peak T cell response had passed.

TCRdb's copy holds only in-frame clones and misses some; the assay was immunoSEQ multiplex PCR. The repertoire holds about 60,000 clones, with 65% to 90% as singletons. This receptor was identified in an adult who received the AZD1222 COVID-19 vaccine. The sample was peripheral blood, taken 28 days after the second AZD1222 dose. The V gene is TRBV28, the J gene TRBJ2-7; D is perhaps TRBD1 (6 bases). The CDR3 DNA reads as TGTGCCAGCAGTTCCCCGGACAGATCCTACGAGCAGTACTTC. Protein sequence: CASSSPDRSYEQYF.